This T cell receptor beta chain was sequenced during a study of blood T cell repertoires in COVID-19. Study summary: PBMCs, B-cell-depleted T cells, or T cells were the source of the cDNA or gDNA that made up the material.

Unmatched junction bases numbered 5, after V lost 6 bases and J lost 4 bases. Germline CDR1 reads SQVTM; CDR2 reads ANQGSEA. This CDR3 is 12 amino acids long. This clone has only one observation. Patients from Seattle were sampled longitudinally, starting during active infection. In the authors' workflow: It was from reference gene primer amplification that nucleated cell counts were estimated. The repertoire was sequenced with immunoSEQ multiplex PCR; TCRdb's copy has only in-frame clones and lacks some. V, J and clone size are taken as reported in that table, and D and trimming were inferred from the DNA itself. The sample carries 150,000 to 200,000 clones, roughly 82% recorded once.

The sequenced sample was peripheral blood. The V and J genes are TRBV29-1 and TRBJ1-2; TRBD1 aligns across 7 bases. This clonotype originated in a woman aged 60-75 years with COVID-19, enrolled during active disease. The CDR3 nucleotides are TGCAGCGTGCGACAGGGTCCCTATGGCTACACCTTC. It yields the protein CSVRQGPYGYTF.